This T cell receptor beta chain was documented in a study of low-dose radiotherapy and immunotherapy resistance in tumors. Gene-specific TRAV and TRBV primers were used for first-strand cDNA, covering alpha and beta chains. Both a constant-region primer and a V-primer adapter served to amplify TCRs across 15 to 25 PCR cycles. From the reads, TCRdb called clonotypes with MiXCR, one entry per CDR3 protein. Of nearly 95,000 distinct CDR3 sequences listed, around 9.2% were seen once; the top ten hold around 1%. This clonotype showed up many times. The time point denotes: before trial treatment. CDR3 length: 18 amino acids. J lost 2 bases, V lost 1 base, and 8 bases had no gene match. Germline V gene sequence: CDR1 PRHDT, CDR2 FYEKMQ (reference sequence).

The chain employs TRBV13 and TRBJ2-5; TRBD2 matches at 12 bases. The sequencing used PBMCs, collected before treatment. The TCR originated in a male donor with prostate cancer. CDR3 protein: CASSLEFRLAGGQETQYF. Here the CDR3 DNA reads TGTGCCAGCAGCTTAGAGTTTCGGCTAGCGGGAGGGCAAGAGACCCAGTACTTC.